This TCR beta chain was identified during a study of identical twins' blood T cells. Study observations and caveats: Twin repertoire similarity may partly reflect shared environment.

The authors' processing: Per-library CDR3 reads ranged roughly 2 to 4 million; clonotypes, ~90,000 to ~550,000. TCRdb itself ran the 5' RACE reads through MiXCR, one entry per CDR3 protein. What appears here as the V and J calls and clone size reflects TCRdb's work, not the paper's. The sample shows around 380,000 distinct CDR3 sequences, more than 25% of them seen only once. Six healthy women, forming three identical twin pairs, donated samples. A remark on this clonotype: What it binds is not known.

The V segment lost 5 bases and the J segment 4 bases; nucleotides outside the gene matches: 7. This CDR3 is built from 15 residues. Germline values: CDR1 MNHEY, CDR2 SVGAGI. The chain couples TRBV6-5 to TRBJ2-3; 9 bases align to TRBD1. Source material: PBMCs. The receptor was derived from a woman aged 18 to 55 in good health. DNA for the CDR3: TGTGCCAGCAGTCCACAGGGGGCGAGGGCAGATACGCAGTATTTT. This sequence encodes CASSPQGARADTQYF.